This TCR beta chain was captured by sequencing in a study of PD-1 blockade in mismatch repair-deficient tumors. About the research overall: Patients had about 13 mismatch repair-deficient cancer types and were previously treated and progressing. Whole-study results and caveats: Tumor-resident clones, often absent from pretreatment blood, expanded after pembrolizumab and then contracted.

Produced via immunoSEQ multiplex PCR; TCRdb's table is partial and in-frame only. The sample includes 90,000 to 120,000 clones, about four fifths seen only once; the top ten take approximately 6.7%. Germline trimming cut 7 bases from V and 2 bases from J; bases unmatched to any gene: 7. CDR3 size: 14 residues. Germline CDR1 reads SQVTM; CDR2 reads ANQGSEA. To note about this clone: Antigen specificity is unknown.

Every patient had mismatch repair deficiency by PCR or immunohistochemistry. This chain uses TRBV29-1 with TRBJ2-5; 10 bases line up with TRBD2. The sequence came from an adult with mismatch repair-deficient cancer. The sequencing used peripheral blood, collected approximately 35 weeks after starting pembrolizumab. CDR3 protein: CSAVLAGTQETQYF. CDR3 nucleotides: TGCAGCGCAGTACTAGCGGGAACACAAGAGACCCAGTACTTC.